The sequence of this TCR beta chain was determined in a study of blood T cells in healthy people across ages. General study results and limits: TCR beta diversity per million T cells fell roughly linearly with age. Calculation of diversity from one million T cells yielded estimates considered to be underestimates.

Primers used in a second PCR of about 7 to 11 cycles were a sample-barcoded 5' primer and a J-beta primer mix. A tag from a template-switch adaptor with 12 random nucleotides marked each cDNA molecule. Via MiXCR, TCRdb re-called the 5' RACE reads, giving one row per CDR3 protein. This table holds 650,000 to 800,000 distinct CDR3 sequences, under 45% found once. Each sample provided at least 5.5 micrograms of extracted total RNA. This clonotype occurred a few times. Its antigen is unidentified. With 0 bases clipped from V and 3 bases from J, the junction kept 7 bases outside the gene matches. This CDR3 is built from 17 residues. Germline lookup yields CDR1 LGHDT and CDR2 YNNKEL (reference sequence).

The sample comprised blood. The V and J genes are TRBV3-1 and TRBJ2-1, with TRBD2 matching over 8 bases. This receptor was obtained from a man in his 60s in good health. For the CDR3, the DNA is TGTGCCAGCAGCCAAGATAAGCGGGGGAGTTTCTACAATGAGCAGTTCTTC. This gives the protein CASSQDKRGSFYNEQFF.